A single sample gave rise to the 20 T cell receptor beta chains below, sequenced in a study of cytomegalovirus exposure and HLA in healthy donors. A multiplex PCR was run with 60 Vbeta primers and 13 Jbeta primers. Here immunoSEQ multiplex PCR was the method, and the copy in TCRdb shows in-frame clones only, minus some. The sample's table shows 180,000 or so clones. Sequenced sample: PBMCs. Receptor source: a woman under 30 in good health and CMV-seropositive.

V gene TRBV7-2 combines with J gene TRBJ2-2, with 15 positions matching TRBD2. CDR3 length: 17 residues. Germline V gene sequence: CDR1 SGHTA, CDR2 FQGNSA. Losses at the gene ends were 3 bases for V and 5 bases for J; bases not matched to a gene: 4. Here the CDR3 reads CASSFGLAGGGTGELFF. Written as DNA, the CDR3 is TGTGCCAGCAGCTTTGGACTAGCGGGAGGGGGGACCGGGGAGCTGTTTTTT.

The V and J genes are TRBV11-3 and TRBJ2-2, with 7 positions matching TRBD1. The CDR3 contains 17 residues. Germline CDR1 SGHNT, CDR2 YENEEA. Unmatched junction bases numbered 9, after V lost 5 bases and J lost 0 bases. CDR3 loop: CASSLRGTGANTGELFF. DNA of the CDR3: TGTGCCAGCAGCCTTAGGGGTACAGGGGCGAACACCGGGGAGCTGTTTTTT.

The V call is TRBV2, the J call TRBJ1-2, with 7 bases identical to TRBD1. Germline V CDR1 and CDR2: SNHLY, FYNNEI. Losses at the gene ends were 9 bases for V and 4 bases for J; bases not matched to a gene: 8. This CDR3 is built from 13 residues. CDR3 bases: TGTGCCAGTCGACAGGGCCTAGGCTATGGCTACACCTTC. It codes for CASRQGLGYGYTF.

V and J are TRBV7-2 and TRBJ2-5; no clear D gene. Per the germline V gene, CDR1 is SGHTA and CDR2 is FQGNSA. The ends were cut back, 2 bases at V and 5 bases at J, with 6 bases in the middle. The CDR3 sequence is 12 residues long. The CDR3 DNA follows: TGTGCCAGCAGCTTACAGGCCGAGACCCAGTACTTC. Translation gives CASSLQAETQYF. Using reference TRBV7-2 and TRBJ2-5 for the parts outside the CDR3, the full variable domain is GAGVSQSPSNKVTEKGKDVELRCDPISGHTALYWYRQSLGQGLEFLIYFQGNSAPDKSGLPSDRFSAERTGGSVSTLTIQRTQQEDSAVYLCASSLQAETQYFGPGTRLLVL.

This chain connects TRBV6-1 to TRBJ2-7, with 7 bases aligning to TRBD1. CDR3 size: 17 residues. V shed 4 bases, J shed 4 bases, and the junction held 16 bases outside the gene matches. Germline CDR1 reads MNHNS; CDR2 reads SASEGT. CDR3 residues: CASSGSPGQLDYYEQYF. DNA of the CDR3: TGTGCCAGCAGTGGTTCCCCGGGACAGCTCGATTATTACGAGCAGTACTTC.

CDR3 sequence reads: CASSPLAGASYNEQFF. Here the CDR3 DNA reads TGTGCCAGCAGCCCGTTAGCGGGGGCCTCCTACAATGAGCAGTTCTTC. V is TRBV11-3 and J is TRBJ2-1; TRBD2 agrees at 9 bases. In germline, CDR1 is SGHNT, CDR2 YENEEA. The CDR3 totals 16 residues. V was pared by 5 bases and J by 0 bases, with 5 bases of the junction left unmatched.

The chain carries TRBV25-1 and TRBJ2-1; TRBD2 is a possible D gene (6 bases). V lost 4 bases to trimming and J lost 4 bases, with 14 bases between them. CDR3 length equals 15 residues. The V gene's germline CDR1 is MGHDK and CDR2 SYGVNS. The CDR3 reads CASSGLSTSYNEQFF. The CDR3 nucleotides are TGTGCCAGCAGTGGGCTATCGACTAGTTACAATGAGCAGTTCTTC.

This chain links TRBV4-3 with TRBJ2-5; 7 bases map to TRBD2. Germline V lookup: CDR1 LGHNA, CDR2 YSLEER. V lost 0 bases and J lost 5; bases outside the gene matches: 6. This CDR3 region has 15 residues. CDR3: CASSQEWQGGETQYF. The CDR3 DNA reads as TGCGCCAGCAGCCAAGAATGGCAGGGAGGGGAGACCCAGTACTTC.

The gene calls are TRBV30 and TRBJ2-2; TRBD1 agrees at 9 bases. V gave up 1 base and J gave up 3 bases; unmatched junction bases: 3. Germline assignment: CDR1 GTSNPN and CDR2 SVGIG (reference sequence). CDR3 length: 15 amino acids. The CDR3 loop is CAWSARDRDTGELFF. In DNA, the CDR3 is TGTGCCTGGAGTGCTCGGGACAGGGACACCGGGGAGCTGTTTTTT.

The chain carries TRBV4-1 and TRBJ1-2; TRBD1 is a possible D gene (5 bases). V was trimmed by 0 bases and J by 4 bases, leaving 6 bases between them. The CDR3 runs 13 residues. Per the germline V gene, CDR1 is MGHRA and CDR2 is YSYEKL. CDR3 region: CASSQEGRYGYTF. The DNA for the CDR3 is TGCGCCAGCAGCCAAGAGGGGCGCTATGGCTACACCTTC.

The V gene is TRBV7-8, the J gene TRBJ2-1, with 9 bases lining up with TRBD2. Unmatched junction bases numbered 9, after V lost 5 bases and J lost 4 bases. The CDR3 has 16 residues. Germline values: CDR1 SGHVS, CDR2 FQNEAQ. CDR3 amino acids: CASSVISSGEYNEQFF. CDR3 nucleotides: TGTGCCAGCAGCGTCATTTCTAGCGGGGAATACAATGAGCAGTTCTTC. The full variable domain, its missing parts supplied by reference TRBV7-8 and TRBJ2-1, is GAGVSQSPRYKVAKRGQDVALRCDPISGHVSLFWYQQALGQGPEFLTYFQNEAQLDKSGLPSDRFFAERPEGSVSTLKIQRTQQEDSAVYLCASSVISSGEYNEQFFGPGTRLTVL.

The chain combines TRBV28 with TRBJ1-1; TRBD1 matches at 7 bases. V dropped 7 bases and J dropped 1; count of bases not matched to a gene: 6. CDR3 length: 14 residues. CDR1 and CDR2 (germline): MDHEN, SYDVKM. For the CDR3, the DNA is TGTGCCAGCACCGAGACAGGGAGGAACACTGAAGCTTTCTTT. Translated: CASTETGRNTEAFF.

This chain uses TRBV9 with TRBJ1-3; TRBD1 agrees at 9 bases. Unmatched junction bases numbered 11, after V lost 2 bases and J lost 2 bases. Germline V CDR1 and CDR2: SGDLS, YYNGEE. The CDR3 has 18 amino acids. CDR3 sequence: CASSVFSGQGGTGNTIYF. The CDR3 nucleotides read TGTGCCAGCAGCGTGTTCTCGGGACAGGGAGGCACTGGAAACACCATATATTTT.

For the CDR3, the DNA is TGTGCCAGCAGCTTAAGAGGAGAAAACTATGGCTACACCTTC. As protein: CASSLRGENYGYTF. This chain links TRBV11-3 with TRBJ1-2; D is unresolved. The CDR3 sequence is 14 residues long. CDR1 and CDR2 (germline): SGHNT, YENEEA. Trimming stripped 2 bases from V and 2 bases from J, with 9 bases between.

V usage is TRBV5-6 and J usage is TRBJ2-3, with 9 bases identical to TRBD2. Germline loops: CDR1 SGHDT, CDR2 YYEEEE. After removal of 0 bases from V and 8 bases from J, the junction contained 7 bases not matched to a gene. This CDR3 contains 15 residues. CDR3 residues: CASSLEIRAGGTQYF. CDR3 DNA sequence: TGTGCCAGCAGCTTGGAGATTAGAGCGGGAGGTACGCAGTATTTT.

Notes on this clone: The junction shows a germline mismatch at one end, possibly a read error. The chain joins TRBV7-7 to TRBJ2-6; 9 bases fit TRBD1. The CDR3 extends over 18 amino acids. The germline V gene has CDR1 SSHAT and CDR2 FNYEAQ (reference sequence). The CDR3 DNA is TGTGCTAGCAGCTACCCCGGACAGGGGATCTCTGGGGCCAACGTCCTGACTTTC. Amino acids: CASSYPGQGISGANVLTF.

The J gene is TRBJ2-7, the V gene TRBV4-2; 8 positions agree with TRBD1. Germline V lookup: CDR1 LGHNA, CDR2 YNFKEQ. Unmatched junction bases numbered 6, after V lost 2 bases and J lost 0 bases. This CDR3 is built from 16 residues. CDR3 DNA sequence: TGTGCCAGCAGCCAATCGACAGGGGATAGCTCCTACGAGCAGTACTTC. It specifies CASSQSTGDSSYEQYF.

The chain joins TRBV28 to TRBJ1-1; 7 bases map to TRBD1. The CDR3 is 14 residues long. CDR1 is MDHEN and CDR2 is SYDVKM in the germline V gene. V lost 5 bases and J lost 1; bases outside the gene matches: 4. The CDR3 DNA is TGTGCCAGCAGTATGACAGGGAAGAACACTGAAGCTTTCTTT. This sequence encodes CASSMTGKNTEAFF.

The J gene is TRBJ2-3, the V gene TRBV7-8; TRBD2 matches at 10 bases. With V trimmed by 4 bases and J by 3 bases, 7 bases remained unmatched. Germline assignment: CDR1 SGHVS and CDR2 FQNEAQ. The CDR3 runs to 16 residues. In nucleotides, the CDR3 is TGTGCCAGCAGCTCAATAGCGGGGGGCCCAACAGATACGCAGTATTTT. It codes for CASSSIAGGPTDTQYF.

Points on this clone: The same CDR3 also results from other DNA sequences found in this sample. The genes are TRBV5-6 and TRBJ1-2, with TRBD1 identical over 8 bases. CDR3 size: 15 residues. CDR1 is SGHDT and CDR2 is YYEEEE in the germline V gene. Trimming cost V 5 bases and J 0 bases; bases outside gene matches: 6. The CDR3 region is CASSHGQGANYGYTF. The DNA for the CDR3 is TGTGCCAGCAGTCATGGACAGGGAGCTAACTATGGCTACACCTTC.